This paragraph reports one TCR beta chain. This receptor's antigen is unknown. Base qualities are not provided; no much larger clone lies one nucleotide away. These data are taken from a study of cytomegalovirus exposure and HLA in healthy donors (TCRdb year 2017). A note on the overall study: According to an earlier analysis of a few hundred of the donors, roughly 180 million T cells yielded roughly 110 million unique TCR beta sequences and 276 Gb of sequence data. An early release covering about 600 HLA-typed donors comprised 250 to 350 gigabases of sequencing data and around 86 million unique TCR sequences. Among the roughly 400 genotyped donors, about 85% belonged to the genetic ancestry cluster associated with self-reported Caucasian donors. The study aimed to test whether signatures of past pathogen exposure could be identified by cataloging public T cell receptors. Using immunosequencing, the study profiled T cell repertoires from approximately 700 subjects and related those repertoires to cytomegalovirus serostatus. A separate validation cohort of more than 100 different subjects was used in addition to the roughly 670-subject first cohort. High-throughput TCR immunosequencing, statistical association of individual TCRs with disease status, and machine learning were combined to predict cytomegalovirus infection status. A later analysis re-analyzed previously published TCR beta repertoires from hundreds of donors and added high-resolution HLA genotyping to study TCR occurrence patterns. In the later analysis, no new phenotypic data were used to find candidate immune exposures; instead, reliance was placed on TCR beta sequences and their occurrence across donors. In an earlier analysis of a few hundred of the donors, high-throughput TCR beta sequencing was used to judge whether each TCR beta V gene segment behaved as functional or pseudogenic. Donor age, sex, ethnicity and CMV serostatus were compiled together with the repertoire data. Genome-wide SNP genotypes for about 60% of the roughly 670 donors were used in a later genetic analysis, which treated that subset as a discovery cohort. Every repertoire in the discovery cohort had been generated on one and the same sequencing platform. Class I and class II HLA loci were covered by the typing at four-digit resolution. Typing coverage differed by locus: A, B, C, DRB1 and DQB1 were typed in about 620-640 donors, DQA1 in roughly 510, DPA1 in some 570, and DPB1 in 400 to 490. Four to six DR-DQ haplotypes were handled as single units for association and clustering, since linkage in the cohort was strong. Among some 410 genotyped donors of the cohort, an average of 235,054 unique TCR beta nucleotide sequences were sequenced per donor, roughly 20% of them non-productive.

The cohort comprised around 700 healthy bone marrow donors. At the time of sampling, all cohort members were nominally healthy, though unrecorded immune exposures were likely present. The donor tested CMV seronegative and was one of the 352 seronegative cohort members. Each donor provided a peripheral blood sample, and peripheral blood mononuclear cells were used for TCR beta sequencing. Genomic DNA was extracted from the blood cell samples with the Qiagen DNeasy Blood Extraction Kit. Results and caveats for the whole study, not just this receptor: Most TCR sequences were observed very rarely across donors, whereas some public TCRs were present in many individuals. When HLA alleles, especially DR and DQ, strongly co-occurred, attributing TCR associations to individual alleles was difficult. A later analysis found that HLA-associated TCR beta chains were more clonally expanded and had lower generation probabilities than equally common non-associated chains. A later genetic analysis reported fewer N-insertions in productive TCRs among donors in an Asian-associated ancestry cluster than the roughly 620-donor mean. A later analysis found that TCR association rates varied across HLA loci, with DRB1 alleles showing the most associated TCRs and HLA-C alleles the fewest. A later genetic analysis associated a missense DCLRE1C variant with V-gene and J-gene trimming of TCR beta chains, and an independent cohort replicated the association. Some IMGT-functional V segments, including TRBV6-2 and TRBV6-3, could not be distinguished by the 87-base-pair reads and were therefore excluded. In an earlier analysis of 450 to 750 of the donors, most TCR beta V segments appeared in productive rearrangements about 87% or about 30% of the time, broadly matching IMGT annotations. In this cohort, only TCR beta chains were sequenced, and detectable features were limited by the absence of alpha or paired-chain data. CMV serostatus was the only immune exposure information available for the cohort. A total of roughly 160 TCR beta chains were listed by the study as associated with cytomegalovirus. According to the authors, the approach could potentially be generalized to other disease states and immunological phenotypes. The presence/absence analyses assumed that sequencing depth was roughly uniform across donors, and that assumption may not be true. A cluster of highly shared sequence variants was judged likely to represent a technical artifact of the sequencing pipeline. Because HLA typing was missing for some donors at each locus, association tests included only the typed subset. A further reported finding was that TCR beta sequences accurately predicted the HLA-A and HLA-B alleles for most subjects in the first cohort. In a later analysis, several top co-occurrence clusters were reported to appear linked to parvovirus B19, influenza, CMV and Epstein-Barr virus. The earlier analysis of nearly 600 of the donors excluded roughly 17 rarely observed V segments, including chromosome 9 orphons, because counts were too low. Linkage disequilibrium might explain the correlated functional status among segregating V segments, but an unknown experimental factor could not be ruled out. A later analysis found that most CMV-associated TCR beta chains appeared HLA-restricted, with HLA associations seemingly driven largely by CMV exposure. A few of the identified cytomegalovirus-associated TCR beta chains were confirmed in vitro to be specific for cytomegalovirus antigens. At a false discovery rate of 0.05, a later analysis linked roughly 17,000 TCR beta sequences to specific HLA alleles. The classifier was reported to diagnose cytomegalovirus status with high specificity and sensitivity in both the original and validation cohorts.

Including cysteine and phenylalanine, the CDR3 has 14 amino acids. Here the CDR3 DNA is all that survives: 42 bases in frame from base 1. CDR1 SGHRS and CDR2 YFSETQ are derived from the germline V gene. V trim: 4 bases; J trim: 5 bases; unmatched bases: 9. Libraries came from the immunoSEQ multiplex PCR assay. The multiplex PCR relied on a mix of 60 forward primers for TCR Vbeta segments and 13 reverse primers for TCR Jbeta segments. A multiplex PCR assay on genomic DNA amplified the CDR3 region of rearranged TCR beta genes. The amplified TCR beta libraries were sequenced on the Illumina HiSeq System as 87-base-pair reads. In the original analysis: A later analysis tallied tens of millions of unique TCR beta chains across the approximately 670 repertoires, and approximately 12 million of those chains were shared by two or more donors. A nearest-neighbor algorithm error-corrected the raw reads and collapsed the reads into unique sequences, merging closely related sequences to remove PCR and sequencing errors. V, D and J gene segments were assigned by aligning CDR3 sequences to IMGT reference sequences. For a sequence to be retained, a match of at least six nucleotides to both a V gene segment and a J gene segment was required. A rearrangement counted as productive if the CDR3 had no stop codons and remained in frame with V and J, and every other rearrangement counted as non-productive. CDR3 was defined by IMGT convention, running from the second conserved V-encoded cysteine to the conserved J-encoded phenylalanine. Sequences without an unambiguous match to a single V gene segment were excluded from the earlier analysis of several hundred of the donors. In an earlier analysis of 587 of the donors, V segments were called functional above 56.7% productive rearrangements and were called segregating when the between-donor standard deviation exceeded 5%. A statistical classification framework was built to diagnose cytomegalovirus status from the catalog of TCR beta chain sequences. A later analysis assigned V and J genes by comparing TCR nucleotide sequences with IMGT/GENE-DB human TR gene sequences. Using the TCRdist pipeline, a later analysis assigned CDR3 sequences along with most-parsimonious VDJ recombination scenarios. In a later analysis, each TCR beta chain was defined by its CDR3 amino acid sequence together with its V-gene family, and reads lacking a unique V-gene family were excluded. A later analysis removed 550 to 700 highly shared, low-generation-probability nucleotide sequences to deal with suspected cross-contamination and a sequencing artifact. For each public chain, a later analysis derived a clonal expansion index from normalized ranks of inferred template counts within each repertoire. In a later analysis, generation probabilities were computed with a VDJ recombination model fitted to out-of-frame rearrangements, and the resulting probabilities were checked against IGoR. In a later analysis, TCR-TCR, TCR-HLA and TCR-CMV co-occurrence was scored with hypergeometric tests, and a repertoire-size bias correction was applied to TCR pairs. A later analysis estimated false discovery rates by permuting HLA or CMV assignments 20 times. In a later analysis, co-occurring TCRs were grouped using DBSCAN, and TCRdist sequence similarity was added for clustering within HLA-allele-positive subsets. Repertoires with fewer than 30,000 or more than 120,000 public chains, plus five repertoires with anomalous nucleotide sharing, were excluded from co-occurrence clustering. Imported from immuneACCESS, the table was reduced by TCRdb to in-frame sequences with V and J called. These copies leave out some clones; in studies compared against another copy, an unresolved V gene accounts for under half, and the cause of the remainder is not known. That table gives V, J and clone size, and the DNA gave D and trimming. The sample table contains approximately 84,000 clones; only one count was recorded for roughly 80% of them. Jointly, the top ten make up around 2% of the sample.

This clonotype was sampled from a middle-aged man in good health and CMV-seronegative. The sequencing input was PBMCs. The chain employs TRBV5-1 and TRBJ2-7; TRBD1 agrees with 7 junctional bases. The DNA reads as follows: TGCGCCAGCAGCCTCTTCGACAGGGACCACGAGCAGTACTTC. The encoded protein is CASSLFDRDHEQYF.